Sequencing of this T cell receptor beta chain was carried out in a study of Ad26.COV2.S vaccination and SARS-CoV-2 variants. Study-wide context: Donor was assigned to the Ad26.COV2.S arm of trial COV1001. Broader study findings: Analyses of TCR breadth and depth may have underestimated total T cell responses. It was vaccine recipients, not placebo recipients, who had the higher spike-specific TCR breadth.

Germline V gives CDR1 SEHNR, CDR2 FQNEAQ (reference sequence). This CDR3 is built from 13 residues. Between the trimmed V and J ends, which lost 8 bases and 6 bases, there was a span of 17 bases. Assay used: immunoSEQ multiplex PCR; TCRdb lists only in-frame clones, some missing. The sample has some 300,000 clones, just under 85% seen once. Notes on this clone: Its antigen is not identified.

As to treatment: over 15 received Ad26.COV2.S at low or high dose, single or two shots; 5 received placebo; per-sample allocation not given. Sampling was performed 63 days after the first vaccine or placebo injection. The sequence derives from a person between 18 and 59 years old who received the Ad26.COV2.S COVID-19 vaccine or a placebo. The sample was peripheral blood, taken in a trial of Ad26.COV2.S vaccine versus placebo. The chain combines TRBV7-9 with TRBJ2-7, with D possibly TRBD1 on 5 matching bases. The CDR3 spells CASAVGQGVEQYF. The CDR3, as DNA: TGTGCCAGCGCCGTTGGGCAAGGGGTCGAGCAGTACTTC.